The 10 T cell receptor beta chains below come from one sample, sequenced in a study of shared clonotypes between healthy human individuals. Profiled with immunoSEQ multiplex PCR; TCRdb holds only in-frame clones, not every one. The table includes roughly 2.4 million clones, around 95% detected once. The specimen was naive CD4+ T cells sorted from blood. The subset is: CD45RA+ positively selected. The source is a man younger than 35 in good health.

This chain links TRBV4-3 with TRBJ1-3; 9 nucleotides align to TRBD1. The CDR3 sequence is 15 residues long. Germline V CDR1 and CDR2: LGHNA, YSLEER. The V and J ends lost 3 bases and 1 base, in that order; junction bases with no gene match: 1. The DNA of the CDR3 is TGCGCCAGCAGCCAGGGACAGGGATCTGGAAACACCATATATTTT. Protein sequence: CASSQGQGSGNTIYF.

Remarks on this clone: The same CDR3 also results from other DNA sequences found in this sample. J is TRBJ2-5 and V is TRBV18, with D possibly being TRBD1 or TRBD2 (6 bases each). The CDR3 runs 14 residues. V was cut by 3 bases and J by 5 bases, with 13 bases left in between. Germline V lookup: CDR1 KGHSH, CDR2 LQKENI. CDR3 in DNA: TGTGCCAGCTCACCCCTAACAGGGAGGGAGACCCAGTACTTC. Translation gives CASSPLTGRETQYF.

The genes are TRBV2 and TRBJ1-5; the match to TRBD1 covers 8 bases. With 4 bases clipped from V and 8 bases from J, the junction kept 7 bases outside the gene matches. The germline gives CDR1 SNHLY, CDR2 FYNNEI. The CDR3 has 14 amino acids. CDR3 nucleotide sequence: TGTGCCAGCAGTGGTCAGGGGGCCATGGAGCCCCAGCATTTT. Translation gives CASSGQGAMEPQHF.

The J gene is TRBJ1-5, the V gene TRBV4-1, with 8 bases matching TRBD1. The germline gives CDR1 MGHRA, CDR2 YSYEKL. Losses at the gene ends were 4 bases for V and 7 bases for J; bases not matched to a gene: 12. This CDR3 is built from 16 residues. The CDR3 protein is CASSPRDRTEGQPQHF. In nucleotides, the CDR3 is TGCGCCAGCAGCCCCCGGGACAGGACAGAGGGACAGCCCCAGCATTTT.

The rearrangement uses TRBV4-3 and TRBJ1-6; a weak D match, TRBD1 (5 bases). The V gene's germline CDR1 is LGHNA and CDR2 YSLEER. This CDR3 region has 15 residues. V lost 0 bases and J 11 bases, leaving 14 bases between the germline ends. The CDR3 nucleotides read TGCGCCAGCAGCCAAGATGCTCAGGGACGGACACCCCTCCACTTT. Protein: CASSQDAQGRTPLHF.

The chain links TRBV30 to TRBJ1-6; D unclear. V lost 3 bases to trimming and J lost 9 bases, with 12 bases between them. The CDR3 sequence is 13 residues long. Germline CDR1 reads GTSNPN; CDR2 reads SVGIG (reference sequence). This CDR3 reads CAWSDETRSPLHF. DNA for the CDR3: TGTGCCTGGAGCGATGAGACTCGTTCACCCCTCCACTTT.

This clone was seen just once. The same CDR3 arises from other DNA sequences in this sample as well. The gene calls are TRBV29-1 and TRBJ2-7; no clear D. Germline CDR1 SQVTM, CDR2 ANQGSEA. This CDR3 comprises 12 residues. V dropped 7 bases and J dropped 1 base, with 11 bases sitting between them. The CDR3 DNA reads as TGCAGCGCGATAGGCCAATCCTACGAGCAGTACTTC. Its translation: CSAIGQSYEQYF.

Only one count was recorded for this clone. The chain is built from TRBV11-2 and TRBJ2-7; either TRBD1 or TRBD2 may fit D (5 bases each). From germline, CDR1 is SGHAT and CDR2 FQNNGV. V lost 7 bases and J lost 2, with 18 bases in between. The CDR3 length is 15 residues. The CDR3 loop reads CASNPGALSTYEQYF. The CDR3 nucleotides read TGTGCCAGCAATCCCGGGGCGCTTTCCACCTACGAGCAGTACTTC. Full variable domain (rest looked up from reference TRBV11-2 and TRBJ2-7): EAGVAQSPRYKIIEKRQSVAFWCNPISGHATLYWYQQILGQGPKLLIQFQNNGVVDDSQLPKDRFSAERLKGVDSTLKIQPAKLEDSAVYLCASNPGALSTYEQYFGPGTRLTVT.

The CDR3 DNA is TGCGCCAGCAGCTTTGACCCCCCTCGTCGGGACCAAGAGACCCAGTACTTC. It is translated as CASSFDPPRRDQETQYF. J is TRBJ2-5 and V is TRBV5-1, with D unclear. The CDR3 sequence is 17 residues long. The ends were cut back, 2 bases at V and 0 bases at J, with 17 bases in the middle. CDR1 and CDR2 (germline): SGHRS, YFSETQ.

CDR3 residues: CASSSVRQTNTGELFF. CDR3 nucleotides: TGTGCCAGCAGCTCAGTACGACAGACAAACACCGGGGAGCTGTTTTTT. V gene TRBV7-2 combines with J gene TRBJ2-2; a weak D match, TRBD1 (5 bases). Germline CDR1 is SGHTA and CDR2 is FQGNSA. The CDR3 has 16 residues. V was shortened by 4 bases and J by 2 bases, with 14 bases between the two germline ends. The full variable domain, rest sourced from reference TRBV7-2 and TRBJ2-2, is GAGVSQSPSNKVTEKGKDVELRCDPISGHTALYWYRQSLGQGLEFLIYFQGNSAPDKSGLPSDRFSAERTGGSVSTLTIQRTQQEDSAVYLCASSSVRQTNTGELFFGEGSRLTVL.